The rows below give T cell receptor beta chains drawn from one sample of a study of OX40 agonist ivuxolimab in advanced cancers. TCRdb keeps only in-frame clones here, not all; method: immunoSEQ multiplex PCR. The sample has roughly 41,000 clones, roughly 86% seen once. Sequencing was performed on CD4+ or CD8+ T cells sorted from blood, taken in a trial of the OX40 agonist ivuxolimab. The receptors were sampled from an adult with an advanced solid tumor such as melanoma, head and neck, liver or kidney cancer. CDR3s include the opening cysteine and the closing phenylalanine or tryptophan. D genes are given only for firm matches. Part of the rows lack a size; the others show once, few, many or a class for expanded clones.

size,V,D,J,DNA,CDR3
NA,TRBV9,NA,TRBJ2-2,TGTGCCAGCAGCGACTTAGCGACGGGCGCCGGGGAGCTGTTTTTT,CASSDLATGAGELFF
NA,TRBV10-2,NA,TRBJ2-1,TGCGCCAGCAGTGAGTCAGGTGCGCAGTTCTTC,CASSESGAQFF
NA,TRBV6-6,NA,TRBJ2-2,TGTGCCAGCAGTTATACCGGTCATACCGGGGAGCTGTTTTTT,CASSYTGHTGELFF
NA,TRBV27,TRBD2,TRBJ2-1,TGTGCCAGCAGTTCTCTCTTGACTAGCGGGGGGGCAAATGAGCAGTTCTTC,CASSSLLTSGGANEQFF
NA,TRBV6-1,TRBD1,TRBJ2-7,TGTGCCAGCAGTGCTCCGGGACAGGGGCTTCCTAGCTACGAGCAGTACTTC,CASSAPGQGLPSYEQYF
few,TRBV28,NA,TRBJ2-5,TGTGCCAGCAGTCCCCTCCCGGGACTGCTCGCCCAAGAGACCCAGTACTTC,CASSPLPGLLAQETQYF
NA,TRBV13,TRBD1,TRBJ2-7,TGTGCCAGCAGCTTAGGGGCAGGGGGCGCCTACGAGCAGTACTTC,CASSLGAGGAYEQYF
NA,TRBV19,NA,TRBJ1-2,TGTGCCAGTTCGTCCCTCAACTATGGCTACACCTTC,CASSSLNYGYTF
NA,TRBV29-1,NA,TRBJ2-7,TGCAGCGCTTTAAGAGACTACGAGCAGTACTTC,CSALRDYEQYF
NA,TRBV5-4,NA,TRBJ1-4,TGTGCCAGCAGCTCCCCAGGGGCGAATGAAAAACTGTTTTTT,CASSSPGANEKLFF
NA,TRBV11-2,NA,TRBJ2-6,TGTGCCAGCAGCTTATATGCAGGGGCCAACGTCCTGACTTTC,CASSLYAGANVLTF
NA,TRBV2,NA,TRBJ2-7,TGTGCCAGCAGGCGGGTAGGCATCACCTACGAGCAGTACTTC,CASRRVGITYEQYF
once,TRBV7-3,NA,TRBJ1-2,TGTGCCAGCAGCGGGCATGAGGCGGACTATGGCTACACCTTC,CASSGHEADYGYTF
NA,TRBV4-3,NA,TRBJ2-1,TGCGCCAGCAGTCTACTAGGCGGAAATATGGATGAGCAGTTCTTC,CASSLLGGNMDEQFF
NA,TRBV6-5,NA,TRBJ2-7,TGTGCCAGCAGTTACTCAACGGGGTACGAGCAGTACTTC,CASSYSTGYEQYF
NA,TRBV5-6,NA,TRBJ2-7,TGTGCCAGCAGCGCCAGGGTTGGCGAGCAGTACTTC,CASSARVGEQYF
NA,TRBV6-5,NA,TRBJ2-7,TGTGCCAGCAGTTATACAGACTCCTACGCACAGTACTTC,CASSYTDSYAQYF
NA,TRBV7-9,NA,TRBJ1-2,TGTGCCAGCAGCCGACCGCCCCAGCCACCCCAAGACAACTATGGCTACACCTTC,CASSRPPQPPQDNYGYTF
NA,TRBV7-6,NA,TRBJ1-5,TGTGCCAGCAGCTTAACATTAAATCAGCCCCAGCATTTT,CASSLTLNQPQHF
NA,TRBV6-6,NA,TRBJ1-4,TGTGCCAGCAGTTACCGACCGGGGGTAACTAATGAAAAACTGTTTTTT,CASSYRPGVTNEKLFF
once,TRBV5-6,TRBD1,TRBJ2-3,TGTGCCAGCAGCTGGGACAGGGATGGAGATACGCAGTATTTT,CASSWDRDGDTQYF
NA,TRBV4-3,TRBD1,TRBJ2-1,TGCGCCAGCGGGACAGGGGGCACCTATGAGCAGTTCTTC,CASGTGGTYEQFF
NA,TRBV27,TRBD1,TRBJ2-7,TGTGCCAGCACGCGCTGGGGGACAGGGAAGAACGAGCAGTACTTC,CASTRWGTGKNEQYF
NA,TRBV9,NA,TRBJ2-1,TGTGCCAGCAGCGTTGGGGACAATGAGCAGTTCTTC,CASSVGDNEQFF
NA,TRBV6-5,NA,TRBJ1-2,TGTGCCAGCACCTACGTGGAGGGAGCCGGCTACACCTTC,CASTYVEGAGYTF
NA,TRBV5-6,NA,TRBJ2-1,TGTGCCAGCAGCTTGGGGATTGGACAGTTCTTC,CASSLGIGQFF
once,TRBV7-9,NA,TRBJ2-1,TGTGCCAGCAGCTTGCCTTTCTCCAATGAGCAGTTCTTC,CASSLPFSNEQFF
few,TRBV6-5,TRBD2,TRBJ2-7,TGTGCCAGCGGGAGGGCAGCCGCCTACGAGCAGTACTTC,CASGRAAAYEQYF
NA,TRBV11-2,TRBD1,TRBJ2-1,TGTGCCAGCAGCACCCGTCGACAGGGGGGCAATGAGCAGTTCTTC,CASSTRRQGGNEQFF
NA,TRBV6-5,NA,TRBJ2-7,TGTGCCAGCAGTTCGAGAACCTACGAGCAGTACTTC,CASSSRTYEQYF
NA,TRBV7-9,NA,TRBJ2-3,TGTGCCAGCAGCTGGGGGGGCGGGACAGATACGCAGTATTTT,CASSWGGGTDTQYF
NA,TRBV27,NA,TRBJ2-7,TGTGCCAGCGGCTGGACAGCCTCCTACGAGCAGTACTTC,CASGWTASYEQYF
NA,TRBV6-5,NA,TRBJ1-5,TGTGCCAGCGGACAGCTACAGCCCCAGCATTTT,CASGQLQPQHF
NA,TRBV6-7,NA,TRBJ1-4,TGTGCCAGCAGTCCCCCTGACGGTGAAAAACTGTTTTTT,CASSPPDGEKLFF
NA,TRBV4-1,NA,TRBJ2-1,TGCGCCAGCAGCCAAGACTTTTCGGGGATAGGATACAATGAGCAGTTCTTC,CASSQDFSGIGYNEQFF
once,TRBV13,NA,TRBJ1-1,TGTGCCAGCAGCTTTCTATGGGGGACACCTAACACTGAAGCTTTCTTT,CASSFLWGTPNTEAFF
NA,TRBV5-6,NA,TRBJ2-1,TGTGCCAGCAGCTCGTACTCGAGCTCCTACAATGAGCAGTTCTTC,CASSSYSSSYNEQFF